This record concerns one T cell receptor beta chain sequence. Sequencing used immunoSEQ multiplex PCR; TCRdb keeps in-frame clones, though not all of them. The sample has around 980,000 clones; approximately 80% are singletons. The data derive from a study of shared clonotypes between healthy human individuals. The sequenced sample consisted of memory CD4+ T cells from PBMCs. Subset defined: CD45RA-negative fraction. The sequence derives from a man younger than 35 in good health. Some clones in this sample may be carry-over from other donors' samples.

The CDR3: CASSPLGGYIQYF. Written as DNA, the CDR3 is TGTGCCAGCAGCCCCCTGGGGGGTTACATTCAGTACTTC. V and J are TRBV9 and TRBJ2-4; weak D call: TRBD2 (6 bases). V was shortened by 4 bases and J by 8 bases, with 13 bases between the two germline ends. This CDR3 is built from 13 residues. CDR1 and CDR2 (germline): SGDLS, YYNGEE.